Listed here are 7 T cell receptor beta chains from one sample, sequenced in a study of T cell changes during pregnancy in multiple sclerosis. Method: immunoSEQ multiplex PCR; TCRdb's copy keeps in-frame clones and lacks some. The sample includes approximately 53,000 clones, approximately 92% seen only once; the top ten take 0.6% to 0.85%. This specimen was CD4+ T cells from peripheral blood mononuclear cells, taken in the third trimester of pregnancy. These receptors were obtained from a female donor with multiple sclerosis, enrolled in a pregnancy study.

The gene calls are TRBV5-1 and TRBJ2-7, with 8 bases aligning to TRBD1. CDR1 is SGHRS, CDR2 YFSETQ, per germline. The CDR3 is 15 amino acids. The V gene end was trimmed by 6 bases and the J gene end by 7 bases; junction bases not matched to a gene: 15. The CDR3 region has the DNA TGCGCCAGCACTCAATCCTGGACAGGGTACCGTGAGCAGTACTTC. This codes for CASTQSWTGYREQYF.

The chain carries TRBV6-5 and TRBJ1-1; 8 bases match TRBD1. The CDR3 extends over 15 amino acids. CDR1 MNHEY and CDR2 SVGAGI come from the germline V gene. J lost 9 bases, V lost 3 bases, and 12 bases had no gene match. CDR3 sequence (DNA): TGTGCCAGCAGTTATTACCGAGGGGACAGGTCGCAAGCTTTCTTT. Its translation is CASSYYRGDRSQAFF.

This sequence joins TRBV28 and TRBJ1-4, with 7 positions matching TRBD1. The CDR3 contains 17 residues. CDR1 and CDR2 from the germline V gene are MDHEN and SYDVKM. V gave up 4 bases and J gave up 0 bases; unmatched junction bases: 8. The CDR3 spells CASSSDRDPATNEKLFF. DNA of the CDR3: TGTGCCAGCAGTTCCGACAGGGACCCAGCAACTAATGAAAAACTGTTTTTT.

This chain uses TRBV10-3 with TRBJ1-4; D is undetermined. The CDR3 extends over 14 amino acids. V lost 8 bases and J 4 bases, leaving 14 bases between the germline ends. CDR1 and CDR2 from the germline V gene are ENHRY and SYGVKD. The CDR3, as DNA: TGTGCCATCTCTAGGGAGCCACATAATGAAAAACTGTTTTTT. Encoded protein: CAISREPHNEKLFF.

The chain couples TRBV11-2 to TRBJ2-2; a possible D gene is TRBD1 (6 bases). The V gene's germline CDR1 is SGHAT and CDR2 FQNNGV. The V end was cut by 1 base, the J end by 4 bases, with 7 bases between. The CDR3 is 14 residues long. DNA of the CDR3: TGTGCCAGCAGCTTAGTCAGGGGCACCGGGGAGCTGTTTTTT. Translating it yields CASSLVRGTGELFF.

The CDR3 region is CASSGREAEAFF. DNA of the CDR3: TGTGCCAGCTCCGGCAGGGAAGCTGAAGCTTTCTTT. This rearrangement joins TRBV6-1 to TRBJ1-1, with D tentatively TRBD1 (5 bases). This CDR3 comprises 12 residues. V gave up 8 bases and J gave up 6 bases, with 13 bases separating them. Germline values: CDR1 MNHNS, CDR2 SASEGT.

V is TRBV7-2 and J is TRBJ1-6; 9 nucleotides line up with TRBD1. CDR1 SGHTA and CDR2 FQGNSA come from the germline V gene. J was trimmed by 9 bases and V by 10 bases; bases with no gene match: 7. This CDR3 has 13 residues. CDR3 bases: TGTGCCACCACAGGGGGCTACGGTTCACCCCTCCACTTT. This translates into CATTGGYGSPLHF.